Each of the 19 T cell receptor beta chains below was sequenced from the same sample in a study of OX40 agonist ivuxolimab in advanced cancers. Produced via immunoSEQ multiplex PCR; TCRdb's table is partial and in-frame only. This sample has about 100,000 clones, with less than 95% found just once. The specimen comprised CD4+ or CD8+ T cells sorted from blood, sampled in a trial of the OX40 agonist ivuxolimab. All receptors come from an adult with an advanced solid tumor such as melanoma, head and neck, liver or kidney cancer.

This sequence joins TRBV28 and TRBJ1-2; 7 bases fit TRBD1. V lost 2 bases, J lost 8 bases, and 8 bases stayed unmatched. From germline, CDR1 is MDHEN and CDR2 SYDVKM. The CDR3 runs 14 residues. The CDR3 sequence is CASSLDREFWGYTF. Written as DNA, the CDR3 is TGTGCCAGCAGTTTAGACAGGGAATTTTGGGGCTACACCTTC.

Only one count was recorded for this clone. The chain joins TRBV4-2 to TRBJ2-7; the D gene is possibly TRBD1 (5 bases). The CDR3 length is 15 residues. With 0 bases removed from V and 7 bases from J, the gap between germline ends came to 16 bases. CDR1 LGHNA and CDR2 YNFKEQ come from the germline V gene. CDR3 in amino acids: CASSQDQGWTWEQYF. As DNA, the CDR3 is TGTGCCAGCAGCCAAGATCAGGGCTGGACCTGGGAGCAGTACTTC.

This chain uses TRBV4-1 with TRBJ2-5; TRBD2 matches 9 bases. The J segment lost 1 base and the V segment lost 0 bases, leaving 6 bases of the junction unmatched. In germline, CDR1 is MGHRA, CDR2 YSYEKL. The CDR3 covers 17 residues. In DNA, the CDR3 is TGCGCCAGCAGCCAAGATCCCCTAGCGGGGATCCAAGAGACCCAGTACTTC. Translated: CASSQDPLAGIQETQYF.

This chain uses TRBV5-4 with TRBJ2-5; D is unresolved. V lost 4 bases and J lost 2, with 12 bases in between. The CDR3 extends over 14 amino acids. The germline gives CDR1 SGHNT, CDR2 YYREEE (reference sequence). The CDR3 region is CASSVDGRQETQYF. The CDR3 nucleotides read TGTGCCAGCAGCGTCGACGGAAGACAAGAGACCCAGTACTTC.

This clone has just one count. The chain carries TRBV11-3 and TRBJ1-3, with D unclear. The germline V gene encodes CDR1 SGHNT and CDR2 YENEEA. CDR3 length equals 17 residues. With 2 bases removed from V and 4 bases from J, the gap between germline ends came to 18 bases. The CDR3 DNA is TGTGCCAGCAGCTTATTGAGGTTATTGGCACCCGGAAACACCATATATTTT. It translates to CASSLLRLLAPGNTIYF.

This clone occurred a few times. Here the CDR3 DNA reads TGTGCCAGCAGCGCCCCAGGGTCCTATAATTCACCCCTCCACTTT. Amino acid sequence: CASSAPGSYNSPLHF. The chain has TRBV9 and TRBJ1-6, with D perhaps matching TRBD1 (5 bases). V was trimmed by 3 bases and J by 1 base, leaving 8 bases between them. The germline V gene has CDR1 SGDLS and CDR2 YYNGEE. This CDR3 contains 15 residues.

Sample share makes this clone medium-sized. The gene calls are TRBV25-1 and TRBJ2-7; no firm D call. The CDR3 has 13 amino acids. The V end lost 1 base, the J end lost 7 bases, and 11 bases lay between the germline ends. CDR1 MGHDK and CDR2 SYGVNS come from the germline V gene. CDR3 nucleotides: TGTGCCAGCAGTGAATCAGTATATTGGGAGCAGTACTTC. Translated, it gives CASSESVYWEQYF.

J is TRBJ2-4 and V is TRBV7-2; D may be TRBD1 or TRBD2 (6 bases each). CDR1 and CDR2 from the germline V gene are SGHTA and FQGNSA. CDR3 size: 13 residues. V lost 2 bases and J 10 bases, leaving 12 bases between the germline ends. CDR3 in amino acids: CASSLPGAGIQYF. The DNA of the CDR3 is TGTGCCAGCAGCTTACCGGGGGCAGGAATTCAGTACTTC.

V gene TRBV7-9 combines with J gene TRBJ2-3, with 9 bases aligning to TRBD2. The J segment lost 6 bases and the V segment lost 5 bases, leaving 21 bases of the junction unmatched. The CDR3 spans 19 residues. The germline CDR1 and CDR2 sequences are SEHNR and FQNEAQ (reference sequence). The DNA for the CDR3 is TGTGCCAGCAGCCCCCGCCCCCTTGTTAGCGGGGGCCCACCGGATACGCAGTATTTT. Residues: CASSPRPLVSGGPPDTQYF.

The chain combines TRBV20-1 with TRBJ2-7, with 7 nucleotides matching TRBD1. The CDR3 length is 11 residues. Trimming cost V 5 bases and J 6 bases; bases outside gene matches: 4. CDR1 DFQATT and CDR2 SNEGSKA come from the germline V gene (reference sequence). The CDR3 protein is CSAWDRLEQYF. In DNA, the CDR3 is TGCAGTGCTTGGGACAGACTCGAGCAGTACTTC.

In DNA form, the CDR3 reads TGTGCCAGCAGCTTAGATGCGGGTAGTAGCAATCAGCCCCAGCATTTT. Its protein product is CASSLDAGSSNQPQHF. This chain joins TRBV7-2 and TRBJ1-5; unclear D gene. The CDR3 totals 16 residues. Between the trimmed V and J ends, which lost 1 base and 0 bases, there was a span of 10 bases. Germline V lookup: CDR1 SGHTA, CDR2 FQGNSA.

This chain links TRBV4-3 with TRBJ2-1; TRBD1 is a possible D gene (5 bases). The CDR3 sequence is 17 residues long. Trimming removed 0 bases from V and 3 bases from J, with 15 bases in between. Germline values: CDR1 LGHNA, CDR2 YSLEER. The CDR3, as DNA: TGCGCCAGCAGCCAAGATCGGGCAGGGTTCGTCTACAATGAGCAGTTCTTC. Amino acid sequence: CASSQDRAGFVYNEQFF.

This chain uses TRBV4-3 with TRBJ1-2; 7 bases map to TRBD1. CDR1 is LGHNA, CDR2 YSLEER, per germline. This CDR3 spans 15 amino acids. V trimming: 1 base; J trimming: 2 bases; junction bases outside the gene matches: 4. The CDR3 DNA reads as TGCGCCAGCAGCCAAGGGGCACAGGGGAACTATGGCTACACCTTC. As protein: CASSQGAQGNYGYTF.

This sequence joins TRBV29-1 and TRBJ2-1, with TRBD1 identical over 8 bases. This CDR3 has 15 residues. CDR1 SQVTM and CDR2 ANQGSEA come from the germline V gene. J gave up 0 bases and V 1 base, and 2 bases lay outside the gene matches. The CDR3 DNA reads as TGCAGCGTTGAAGGGACAGGGAGCTCCTACAATGAGCAGTTCTTC. Translating it yields CSVEGTGSSYNEQFF.

The chain has TRBV9 and TRBJ2-7, with 9 bases that match TRBD1. Germline-derived CDR1 and CDR2 are SGDLS and YYNGEE. The CDR3 sequence is 16 residues long. The V gene end was trimmed by 3 bases and the J gene end by 5 bases; junction bases not matched to a gene: 12. CDR3 protein: CASSALGTGNNHEQYF. CDR3 bases: TGTGCCAGCAGCGCCCTCGGGACAGGGAATAACCACGAGCAGTACTTC. The whole variable domain, filled in from reference TRBV9 and TRBJ2-7, reads DSGVTQTPKHLITATGQRVTLRCSPRSGDLSVYWYQQSLDQGLQFLIQYYNGEERAKGNILERFSAQQFPDLHSELNLSSLELGDSALYFCASSALGTGNNHEQYFGPGTRLTVT.

Here the CDR3 DNA reads TGTGCCAGCAGCCGCTTTCTAGCGGGAGGGCCCAGGGAGCAGTTCTTC. Its protein is CASSRFLAGGPREQFF. The rearrangement links TRBV11-2 to TRBJ2-1; 12 nucleotides line up with TRBD2. The CDR3 covers 16 residues. The germline CDR1 and CDR2 sequences are SGHAT and FQNNGV. The V gene end was trimmed by 5 bases and the J gene end by 10 bases; junction bases not matched to a gene: 12.

The chain couples TRBV6-1 to TRBJ1-1; TRBD1 agrees at 7 bases. The germline V gene has CDR1 MNHNS and CDR2 SASEGT. The J segment lost 0 bases and the V segment lost 8 bases, leaving 3 bases of the junction unmatched. The CDR3 runs to 13 residues. CDR3 sequence (DNA): TGTGCCAGCGGGGGACAGATGAACACTGAAGCTTTCTTT. The encoded protein is CASGGQMNTEAFF.

The chain has TRBV10-2 and TRBJ1-6, with TRBD1 matching 8 bases. This CDR3 comprises 16 residues. V gave up 3 bases and J gave up 7 bases; unmatched junction bases: 8. The germline V gene encodes CDR1 WSHSY and CDR2 SAAADI. CDR3 residues: CASSDGGAGGNSPLHF. CDR3 DNA sequence: TGCGCCAGCAGTGATGGTGGGGCAGGGGGCAATTCACCCCTCCACTTT.

V is TRBV5-4 and J is TRBJ2-1; D might be TRBD1 or TRBD2, each matching 7 bases. The V and J ends lost 5 bases and 0 bases respectively, with 18 bases between them. Looked up from germline, CDR1 is SGHNT and CDR2 is YYREEE (reference sequence). This CDR3 region has 17 residues. The chain's CDR3 is CASRPGGVRSSYNEQFF. CDR3 DNA: TGTGCCAGCAGACCAGGGGGGGTCCGAAGCTCCTACAATGAGCAGTTCTTC.